This TCR beta chain is from a study of cytomegalovirus exposure and HLA in healthy donors. General observations from the study: On later analysis, the bulk of CMV-associated TCR beta chains appeared to be HLA-restricted. Trimming of TCR beta V- and J-genes showed a link, identified in a later analysis, to a missense DCLRE1C variant. Researchers catalogued approximately 170 TCR beta chains as cytomegalovirus-associated.

Remarks on this clone: Its antigen is not known.

With 60 Vbeta and 13 Jbeta primers, the PCR was carried out. Produced via immunoSEQ multiplex PCR; TCRdb's table is partial and in-frame only. This sample has roughly 200,000 clones, with around three quarters found just once. V shed 5 bases and J 6 bases; nucleotides not matched to a gene: 6. The germline V gene encodes CDR1 PRHDT and CDR2 FYEKMQ (reference sequence). This CDR3 spans 15 amino acids. Though nominally healthy at sampling, donors likely had unrecorded immune exposures. The chain has TRBV13 and TRBJ2-1; TRBD1 agrees at 11 bases. The sequencing input was PBMCs. This sequence originates from a woman in her 30s in good health and CMV-seropositive. CDR3 bases: TGTGCCAGCAGCCCAAGGGACAGGGGGGGCAATGAGCAGTTCTTC. Its protein product is CASSPRDRGGNEQFF.